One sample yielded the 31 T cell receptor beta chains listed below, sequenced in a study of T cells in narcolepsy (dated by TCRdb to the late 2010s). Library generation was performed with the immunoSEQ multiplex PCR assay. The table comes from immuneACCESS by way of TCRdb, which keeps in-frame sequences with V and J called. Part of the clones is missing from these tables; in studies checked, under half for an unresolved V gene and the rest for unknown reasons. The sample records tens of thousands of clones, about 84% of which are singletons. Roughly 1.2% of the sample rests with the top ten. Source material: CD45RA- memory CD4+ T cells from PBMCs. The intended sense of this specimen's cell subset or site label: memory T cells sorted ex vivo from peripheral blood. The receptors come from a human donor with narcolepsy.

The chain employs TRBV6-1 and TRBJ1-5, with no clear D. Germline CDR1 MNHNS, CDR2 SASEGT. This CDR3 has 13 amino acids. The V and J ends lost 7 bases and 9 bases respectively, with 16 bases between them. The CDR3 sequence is CASNAGLTRPQHF. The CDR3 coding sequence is TGTGCCAGCAATGCGGGTCTTACCCGGCCCCAGCATTTT.

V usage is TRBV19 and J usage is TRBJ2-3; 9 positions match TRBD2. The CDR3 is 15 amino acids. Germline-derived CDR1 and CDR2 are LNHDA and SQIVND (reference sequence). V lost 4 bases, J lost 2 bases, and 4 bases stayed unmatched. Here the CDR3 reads CASSNSGGLTDTQYF. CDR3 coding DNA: TGTGCCAGTAGTAATAGCGGGGGCCTCACAGATACGCAGTATTTT. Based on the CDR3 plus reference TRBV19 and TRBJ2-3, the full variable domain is DGGITQSPKYLFRKEGQNVTLSCEQNLNHDAMYWYRQDPGQGLRLIYYSQIVNDFQKGDIAEGYSVSREKKESFPLTVTSAQKNPTAFYLCASSNSGGLTDTQYFGPGTRLTVL.

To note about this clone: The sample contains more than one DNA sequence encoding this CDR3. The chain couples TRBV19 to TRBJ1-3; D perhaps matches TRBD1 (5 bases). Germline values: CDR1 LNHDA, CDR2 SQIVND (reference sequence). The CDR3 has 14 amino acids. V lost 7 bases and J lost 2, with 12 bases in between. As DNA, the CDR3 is TGTGCCAGTACTCAGGGTTCGGCTGGAAACACCATATATTTT. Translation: CASTQGSAGNTIYF.

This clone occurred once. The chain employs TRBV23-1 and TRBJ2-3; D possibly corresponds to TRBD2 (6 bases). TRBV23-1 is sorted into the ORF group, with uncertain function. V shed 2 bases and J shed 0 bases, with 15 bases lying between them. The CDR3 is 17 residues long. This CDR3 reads CASSQGGADSSTDTQYF. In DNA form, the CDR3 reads TGCGCCAGCAGTCAAGGCGGGGCTGACTCTAGCACAGATACGCAGTATTTT.

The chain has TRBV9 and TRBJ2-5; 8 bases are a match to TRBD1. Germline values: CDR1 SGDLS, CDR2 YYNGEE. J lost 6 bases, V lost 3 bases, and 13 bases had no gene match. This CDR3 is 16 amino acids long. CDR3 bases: TGTGCCAGCAGCGAGCAGGGGGCCGGACGGGTACAGACCCAGTACTTC. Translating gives CASSEQGAGRVQTQYF. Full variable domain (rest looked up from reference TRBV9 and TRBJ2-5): DSGVTQTPKHLITATGQRVTLRCSPRSGDLSVYWYQQSLDQGLQFLIQYYNGEERAKGNILERFSAQQFPDLHSELNLSSLELGDSALYFCASSEQGAGRVQTQYFGPGTRLLVL.

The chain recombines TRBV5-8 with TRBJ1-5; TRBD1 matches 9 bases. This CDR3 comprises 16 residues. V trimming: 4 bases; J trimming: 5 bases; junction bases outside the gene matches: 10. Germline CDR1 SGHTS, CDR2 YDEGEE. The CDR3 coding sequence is TGTGCCAGCAGCCCCCAACAGGGGGCCGCCTATCAGCCCCAGCATTTT. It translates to CASSPQQGAAYQPQHF. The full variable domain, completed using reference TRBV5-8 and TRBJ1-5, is EAGVTQSPTHLIKTRGQQATLRCSPISGHTSVYWYQQALGLGLQFLLWYDEGEERNRGNFPPRFSGRQFPNYSSELNVNALELEDSALYLCASSPQQGAAYQPQHFGDGTRLSIL.

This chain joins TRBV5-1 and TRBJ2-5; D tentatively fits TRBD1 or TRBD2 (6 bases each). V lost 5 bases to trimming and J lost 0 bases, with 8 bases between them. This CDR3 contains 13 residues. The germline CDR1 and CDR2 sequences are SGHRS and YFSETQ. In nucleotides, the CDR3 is TGCGCCAGCAGGGAGGGGGACCAAGAGACCCAGTACTTC. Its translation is CASREGDQETQYF.

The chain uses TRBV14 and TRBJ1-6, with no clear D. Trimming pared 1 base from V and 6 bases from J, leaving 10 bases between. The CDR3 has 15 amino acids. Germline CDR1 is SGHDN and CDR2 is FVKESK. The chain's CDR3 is CASSQVVTSNSPLHF. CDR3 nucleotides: TGTGCCAGCAGCCAAGTCGTAACGAGTAATTCACCCCTCCACTTT. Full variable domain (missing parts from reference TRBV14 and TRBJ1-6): EAGVTQFPSHSVIEKGQTVTLRCDPISGHDNLYWYRRVMGKEIKFLLHFVKESKQDESGMPNNRFLAERTGGTYSTLKVQPAELEDSGVYFCASSQVVTSNSPLHFGNGTRLTVT.

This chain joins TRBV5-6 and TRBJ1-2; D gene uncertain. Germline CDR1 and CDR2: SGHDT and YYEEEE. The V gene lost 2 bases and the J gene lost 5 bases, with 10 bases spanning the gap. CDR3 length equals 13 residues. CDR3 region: CASSFRALYGYTF. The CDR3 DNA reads TGTGCCAGCAGCTTCCGTGCCCTTTATGGCTACACCTTC.

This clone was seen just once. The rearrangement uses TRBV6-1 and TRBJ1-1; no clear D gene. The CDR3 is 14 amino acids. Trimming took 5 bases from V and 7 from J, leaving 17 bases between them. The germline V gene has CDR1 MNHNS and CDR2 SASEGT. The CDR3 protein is CASSLPGFGNEAFF. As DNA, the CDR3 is TGTGCCAGCAGTCTCCCGGGATTTGGGAATGAAGCTTTCTTT.

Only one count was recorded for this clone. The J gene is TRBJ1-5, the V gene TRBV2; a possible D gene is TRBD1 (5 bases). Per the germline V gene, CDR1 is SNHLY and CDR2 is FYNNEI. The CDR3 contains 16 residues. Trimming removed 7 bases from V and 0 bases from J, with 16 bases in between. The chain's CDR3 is CASMEGRQTSNQPQHF. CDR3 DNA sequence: TGTGCCAGCATGGAGGGGAGACAGACTAGCAATCAGCCCCAGCATTTT.

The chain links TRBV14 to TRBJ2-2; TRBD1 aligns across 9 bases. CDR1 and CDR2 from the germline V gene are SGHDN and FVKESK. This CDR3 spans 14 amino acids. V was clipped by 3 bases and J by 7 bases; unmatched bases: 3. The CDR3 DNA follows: TGTGCCAGCAGCCAGGCGACAGGGGGCGGGGAGCTGTTTTTT. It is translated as CASSQATGGGELFF.

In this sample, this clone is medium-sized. The CDR3 is CASSQEGGYGYTF. CDR3 nucleotides: TGCGCCAGCAGCCAAGAGGGCGGATATGGCTACACCTTC. The rearrangement uses TRBV4-1 and TRBJ1-2; D unclear. This CDR3 comprises 13 residues. Trimming pared 0 bases from V and 5 bases from J, leaving 7 bases between. Germline V CDR1 and CDR2: MGHRA, YSYEKL.

Here the CDR3 reads CASSIKGRSRANVLTF. For the CDR3, the DNA is TGTGCCAGTAGTATCAAAGGGCGATCCAGGGCCAACGTCCTGACTTTC. The gene calls are TRBV19 and TRBJ2-6; D is uncertain. Germline CDR1 is LNHDA and CDR2 is SQIVND (reference sequence). This CDR3 is built from 16 residues. The ends were cut back, 3 bases at V and 5 bases at J, with 14 bases in the middle. Complete variable domain (other parts from reference TRBV19 and TRBJ2-6): DGGITQSPKYLFRKEGQNVTLSCEQNLNHDAMYWYRQDPGQGLRLIYYSQIVNDFQKGDIAEGYSVSREKKESFPLTVTSAQKNPTAFYLCASSIKGRSRANVLTFGAGSRLTVL.

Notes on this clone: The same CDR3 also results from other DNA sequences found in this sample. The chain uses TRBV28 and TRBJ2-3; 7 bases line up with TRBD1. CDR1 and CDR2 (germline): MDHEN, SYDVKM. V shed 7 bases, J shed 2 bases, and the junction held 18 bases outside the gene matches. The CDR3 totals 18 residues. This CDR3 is CASKTAGPGQIYTDTQYF. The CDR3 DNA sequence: TGTGCCAGCAAGACGGCTGGTCCGGGACAGATCTACACAGATACGCAGTATTTT.

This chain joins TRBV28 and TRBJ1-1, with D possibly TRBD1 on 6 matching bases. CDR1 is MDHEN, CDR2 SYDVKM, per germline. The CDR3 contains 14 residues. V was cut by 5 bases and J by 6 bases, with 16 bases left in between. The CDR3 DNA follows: TGTGCCAGCAGTCCTTCCGGGACATCCTCTGAAGCTTTCTTT. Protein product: CASSPSGTSSEAFF. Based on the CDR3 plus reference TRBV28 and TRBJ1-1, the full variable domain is DVKVTQSSRYLVKRTGEKVFLECVQDMDHENMFWYRQDPGLGLRLIYFSYDVKMKEKGDIPEGYSVSREKKERFSLILESASTNQTSMYLCASSPSGTSSEAFFGQGTRLTVV.

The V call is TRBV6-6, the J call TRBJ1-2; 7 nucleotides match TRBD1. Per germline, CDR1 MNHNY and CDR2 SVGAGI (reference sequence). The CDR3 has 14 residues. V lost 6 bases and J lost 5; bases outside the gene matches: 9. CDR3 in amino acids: CASRQTGKGYGYTF. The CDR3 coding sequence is TGTGCCAGCAGACAGACAGGGAAGGGTTATGGCTACACCTTC.

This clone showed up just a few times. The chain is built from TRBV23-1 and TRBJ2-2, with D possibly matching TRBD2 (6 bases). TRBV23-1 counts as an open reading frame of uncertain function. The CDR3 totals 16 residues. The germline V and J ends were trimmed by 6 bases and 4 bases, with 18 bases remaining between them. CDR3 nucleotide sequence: TGCGCCAGCAGCCCAGTGGAGGGAGGTAGCACCGGGGAGCTGTTTTTT. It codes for CASSPVEGGSTGELFF.

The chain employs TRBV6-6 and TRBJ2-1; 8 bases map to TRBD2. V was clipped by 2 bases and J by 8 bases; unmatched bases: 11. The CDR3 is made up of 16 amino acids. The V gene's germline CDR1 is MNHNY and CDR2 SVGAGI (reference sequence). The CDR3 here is CASSYPTGLAGYEQFF. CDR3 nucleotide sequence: TGTGCCAGCAGTTACCCGACGGGGCTAGCGGGTTATGAGCAGTTCTTC.

DNA of the CDR3: TGTGCCAGCAGCGGGAGGGGGACCTATTCTAGGTACGAGCAGTACTTC. This sequence encodes CASSGRGTYSRYEQYF. The chain employs TRBV7-2 and TRBJ2-7; D possibly corresponds to TRBD2 (7 bases). Germline V gene sequence: CDR1 SGHTA, CDR2 FQGNSA. The V and J ends lost 5 bases and 4 bases respectively, with 21 bases between them. There are 16 residues in the CDR3.

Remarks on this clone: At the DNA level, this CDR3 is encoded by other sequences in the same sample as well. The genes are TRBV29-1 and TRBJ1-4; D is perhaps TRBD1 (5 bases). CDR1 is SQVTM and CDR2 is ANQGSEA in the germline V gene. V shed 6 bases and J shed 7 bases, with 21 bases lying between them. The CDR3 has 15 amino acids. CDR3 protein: CSVRPRVGGTEKLFF. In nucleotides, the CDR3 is TGCAGCGTCCGTCCAAGGGTGGGGGGGACTGAAAAACTGTTTTTT.

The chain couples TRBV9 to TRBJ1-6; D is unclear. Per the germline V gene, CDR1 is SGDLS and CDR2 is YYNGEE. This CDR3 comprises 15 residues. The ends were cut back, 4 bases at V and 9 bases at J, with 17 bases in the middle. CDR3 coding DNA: TGTGCCAGCAGCATCGGTGCCGATGGAACTTCACCCCTCCACTTT. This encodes CASSIGADGTSPLHF.

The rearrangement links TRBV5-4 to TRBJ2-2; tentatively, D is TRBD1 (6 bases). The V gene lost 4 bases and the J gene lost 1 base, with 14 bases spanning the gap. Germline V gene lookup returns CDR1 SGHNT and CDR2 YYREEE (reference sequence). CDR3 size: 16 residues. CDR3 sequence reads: CASSHRAARNTGELFF. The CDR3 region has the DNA TGTGCCAGCAGCCACAGGGCGGCGAGGAACACCGGGGAGCTGTTTTTT.

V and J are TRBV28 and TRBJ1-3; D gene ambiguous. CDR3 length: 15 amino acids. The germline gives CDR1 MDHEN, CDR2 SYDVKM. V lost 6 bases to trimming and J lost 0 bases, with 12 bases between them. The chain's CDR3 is CASSLPRSSGNTIYF. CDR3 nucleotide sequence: TGTGCCAGCAGCCTCCCCCGATCCTCTGGAAACACCATATATTTT.

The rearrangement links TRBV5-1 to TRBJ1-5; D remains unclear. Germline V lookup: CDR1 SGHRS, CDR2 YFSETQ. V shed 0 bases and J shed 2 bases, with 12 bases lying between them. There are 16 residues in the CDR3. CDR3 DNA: TGCGCCAGCAGCTTGGGGGCAGGATTAGGCAATCAGCCCCAGCATTTT. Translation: CASSLGAGLGNQPQHF.

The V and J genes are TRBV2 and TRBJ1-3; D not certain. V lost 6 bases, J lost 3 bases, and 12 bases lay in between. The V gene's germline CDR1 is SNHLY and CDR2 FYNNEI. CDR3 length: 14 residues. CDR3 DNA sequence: TGTGCCAGCAGGGGTAGGGAAAGTGGAAACACCATATATTTT. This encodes CASRGRESGNTIYF.

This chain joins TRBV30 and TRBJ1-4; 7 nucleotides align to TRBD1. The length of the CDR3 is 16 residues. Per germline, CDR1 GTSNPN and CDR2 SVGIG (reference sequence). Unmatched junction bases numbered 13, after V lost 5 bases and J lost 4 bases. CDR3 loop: CAWALGTGVINEKLFF. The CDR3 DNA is TGTGCCTGGGCCTTGGGTACAGGGGTTATTAATGAAAAACTGTTTTTT.

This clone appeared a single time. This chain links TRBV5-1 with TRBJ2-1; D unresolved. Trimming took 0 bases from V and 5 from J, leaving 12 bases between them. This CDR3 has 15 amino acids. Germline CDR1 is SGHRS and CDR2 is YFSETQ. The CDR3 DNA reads TGCGCCAGCAGCTTGGTGGCAGGCCTACACAATGAGCAGTTCTTC. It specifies CASSLVAGLHNEQFF.

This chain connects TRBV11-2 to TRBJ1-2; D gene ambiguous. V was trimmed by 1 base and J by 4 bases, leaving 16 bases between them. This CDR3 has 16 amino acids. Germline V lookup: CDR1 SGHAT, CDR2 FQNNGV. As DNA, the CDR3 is TGTGCCAGCAGCTTAGGCACCAACCCGCAAGTCTATGGCTACACCTTC. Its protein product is CASSLGTNPQVYGYTF.

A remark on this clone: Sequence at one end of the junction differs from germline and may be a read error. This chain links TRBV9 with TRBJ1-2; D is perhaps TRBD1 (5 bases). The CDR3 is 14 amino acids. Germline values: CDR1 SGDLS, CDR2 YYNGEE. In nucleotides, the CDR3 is TGTACCAGCAGCGTAGAAGGGGTCGACTATGGCTACACCTTC. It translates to CTSSVEGVDYGYTF.

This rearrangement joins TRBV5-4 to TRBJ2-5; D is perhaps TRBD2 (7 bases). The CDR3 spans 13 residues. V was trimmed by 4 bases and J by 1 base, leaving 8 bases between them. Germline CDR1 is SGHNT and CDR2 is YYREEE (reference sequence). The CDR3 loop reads CASSRGAQETQYF. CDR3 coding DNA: TGTGCCAGCAGCCGGGGGGCCCAAGAGACCCAGTACTTC.